Reported below is one T cell receptor (beta chain). What it binds is unknown. The table came from immunoSEQ multiplex PCR; TCRdb's copy has only in-frame clones and leaves some out. Here the sample spans some 88,000 clones, 90% being singletons. Second-dose intervals of approximately 4 or approximately 12 weeks were pooled. These data originate in a study of T cell responses to AZD1222 COVID-19 vaccine. Study-wide findings and caveats: When two AZD1222 doses had been given, Spike-specific TCR breadth and depth rose. The peak T cell response came first, and repertoires were sampled only after it. Recipients of AZD1222 seropositive at baseline numbered only 5 or 6.

The material was peripheral blood, obtained 28 days after the second AZD1222 dose. The clonotype comes from an adult who received the AZD1222 COVID-19 vaccine.

The CDR3 region is CASSSSDRRESPLHF. In DNA form, the CDR3 reads TGTGCCAGCAGTTCTTCCGACAGGAGAGAATCACCCCTCCACTTT. The J gene is TRBJ1-6, the V gene TRBV6-5; TRBD1 is a possible D gene (6 bases). The germline V and J ends were trimmed by 4 bases and 10 bases, with 17 bases remaining between them. The CDR3 is made up of 15 amino acids. Germline V gene data show CDR1 as MNHEY and CDR2 as SVGAGI.